This T cell receptor beta chain was recorded in a study of blood T cell repertoires in COVID-19. The Seattle patients joined while their infection was active and were tracked longitudinally afterward. Profiled with immunoSEQ multiplex PCR; TCRdb holds only in-frame clones, not every one. The profile shows about 200,000 clones, about 95% of them singletons. CDR1 WNHNN and CDR2 SYGVQD come from the germline V gene (reference sequence). The CDR3 loop spans 14 amino acids. V shed 9 bases, J shed 0 bases, and the junction held 7 bases outside the gene matches. The chain carries TRBV10-1 and TRBJ1-1; TRBD1 aligns across 7 bases. The clonotype originates from a man younger than 45 with COVID-19, enrolled during active disease. The material sequenced was peripheral blood. DNA for the CDR3: TGCGCCAGGGGTCGGACAGGTTTGAACACTGAAGCTTTCTTT. Translation gives CARGRTGLNTEAFF.